This T cell receptor beta chain was sequenced in a study of molecular identifiers for immune sequencing clone quantification. Study at large: The replicate experiment used RNA from approximately 20,000 or 100,000 naive CD8 cells. This RNA was split into five aliquots, and four of them were sequenced. The study's findings and limits: The sizes of highly expanded clones could be underestimated when identical TCR molecules share a barcode.

When naive CD8 T cells were sorted, they were gated as CD8+CD4-CCR7+CD45RA+. Notes on this clonotype: Its cognate antigen is unknown. A much more abundant neighbour one base away suggests this may be a read error. Here the CDR3 omits its conserved ending phenylalanine or tryptophan, so a read error is the likely source.

TCRdb fed the PCR reads into MiXCR, producing one record per CDR3 protein. This sample carries tens of thousands of distinct CDR3 sequences, about 25% of them seen once, and the ten largest clones take 1.5% to 2%. V lost 2 bases and J 5 bases, leaving 12 bases between the germline ends. This CDR3 is built from 14 residues. Germline CDR1 MNHEY, CDR2 SMNVEV (reference sequence). This sequence originates from a human donor in good health. Some libraries in this study had Jurkat cell RNA spiked in. V is TRBV27 and J is TRBJ1-1; perhaps TRBD1 as D (5 bases). Sequencing was performed on naive CD8+ T cells from blood, with Jurkat cell RNA spiked in. Stated subset: FACS-sorted CD8+CD4-CCR7+CD45RA+ naive T cells. The CDR3 DNA reads as TGTGCCAGCAGTTTAAACAGGTGGGGAACTGAAGCTTTCATT. Protein sequence: CASSLNRWGTEAFI.